Listed below are T cell receptor beta chains from one sample, sequenced in a study of tumor-infiltrating lymphocytes in localized non-small cell lung cancer. Profiling relied on immunoSEQ multiplex PCR, and the TCRdb table lists in-frame clones only, not all of them. Here the sample spans some 15,000 clones, around 72% being singletons. The material sequenced was lung tumor tissue. These receptors all come from a human donor with non-small cell lung cancer. The conserved cysteine and the conserved F or W are not part of the CDR3 here.

j_gene	len	v_gene	CDR3aa
TRBJ1-5	12	TRBV6-1	ASAPWVSDQPQH
TRBJ1-2	11	TRBV28	ASSLLSDYGYT
TRBJ1-3	13	TRBV30	AWSGSQSSGNTIY
TRBJ1-1	13	TRBV10-3	AISESKRQNTEAF
TRBJ2-2	14	TRBV6-6	ASSYGFRANTGELF
TRBJ2-7	11	TRBV11-2	ASSLGLGYEQY
TRBJ1-2	11	TRBV9	ASSVTVGYGYT
TRBJ2-2	10	TRBV29-1	SVTSGTGELF
TRBJ1-1	11	TRBV10-2	ASSGSGVGEAF
TRBJ1-1	11	TRBV30	AWRTGFNTEAF
TRBJ1-2	12	TRBV11-2	ASSFTGGSYGYT
TRBJ1-3	14	TRBV5-8	ASSDGWRSYGNTIY
TRBJ2-2	13	TRBV5-4	ASSWGTGVTGELF
TRBJ2-3	12	TRBV5-1	ASSWTGLTDTQY
TRBJ2-5	13	TRBV2	ASTEGTGDGETQY
TRBJ2-7	12	TRBV19	ASSIQGLSYEQY
TRBJ1-1	14	TRBV19	ASSIGGRIMNTEAF
TRBJ1-4	14	TRBV10-1	ASSFSGGATNEKLF
TRBJ2-7	13	TRBV9	ASSPGAVSSYEQY
TRBJ1-2	10	TRBV5-8	ASSLVGRGYT
TRBJ1-1	11	TRBV7-3	ASCVPGSTEAF
TRBJ1-6	11	TRBV27	ASRFRGDSPLH
TRBJ1-6	13	TRBV5-1	ASSLDSEYNSPLH
TRBJ2-1	13	TRBV2	ASSLRGGHYNEQF
TRBJ2-3	14	TRBV5-8	ASSPRTSGRTDTQY
TRBJ2-7	13	TRBV6-5	ASSYSGDSTYEQY
TRBJ1-3	15	TRBV25-1	ASSDPGTGRHGNTIY
TRBJ1-4	15	TRBV9	ASSVGAQGHPGEKLF
TRBJ2-7	15	TRBV19	ASSIAPYLDRAYEQY
TRBJ2-7	13	TRBV4-1	ASSLLGTLQYEQY
TRBJ2-7	13	TRBV7-9	ASSLLGSGHYEQY
TRBJ2-2	14	TRBV11-1	ASSRAGTGGTGELF
TRBJ2-5	13	TRBV9	ASSVDGGREETQY
TRBJ1-1	13	TRBV15	ATSREGVGKAEAF
TRBJ1-4	13	TRBV5-1	ASSFRPGTNEKLF
TRBJ1-5	9	TRBV5-8	ASSRNQPQH
TRBJ1-1	14	TRBV10-3	AISQGLQGGNTEAF
TRBJ2-1	9	TRBV6-1	ASKDVNEQF
TRBJ2-7	13	TRBV5-1	ASSFSSGLTYEQY
TRBJ2-7	13	TRBV7-9	ASSPKEAGWAEQY
TRBJ2-7	14	TRBV4-2	ASSQELAGNSYEQY
TRBJ2-3	14	TRBV7-9	ASSPVAVTSTDTQY
TRBJ1-4	11	TRBV7-2	ASSPMRSEKLF
TRBJ1-2	12	TRBV6-6	ASREAKQGTGYT
TRBJ2-2	15	TRBV4-2	ASSPRTSGSDTGELF
TRBJ2-3	13	TRBV5-1	ASSLATLGTDTQY
TRBJ1-1	13	TRBV18	ASSPPAGEDTEAF
TRBJ1-1	12	TRBV7-8	ASSLPGADTEAF